Below are 20 T cell receptor beta chains sequenced from a single sample in a study of early stage breast cancer tumors. Some clones are missing from TCRdb's copy, which holds only in-frame ones; the method was immunoSEQ multiplex PCR. The sample lists about 50,000 clones, about 80% seen once, with 1.4% in the top ten. The specimen was blood. The receptors originated from a person aged 45-60 years with breast cancer.

The J gene is TRBJ2-7, the V gene TRBV4-3, with TRBD1 identical over 7 bases. Germline V gene lookup returns CDR1 LGHNA and CDR2 YSLEER. There are 17 residues in the CDR3. Losses at the gene ends were 0 bases for V and 0 bases for J; bases not matched to a gene: 8. The CDR3 here is CASSQERVDRASYEQYF. As DNA, the CDR3 is TGCGCCAGCAGCCAAGAAAGAGTAGACAGGGCCTCCTACGAGCAGTACTTC.

J is TRBJ2-7 and V is TRBV11-2, with a weak D call TRBD2 (5 bases). Germline CDR1 is SGHAT and CDR2 is FQNNGV. The CDR3 covers 14 residues. V lost 5 bases and J lost 2, with 13 bases in between. CDR3 sequence: CASSQERVAYEQYF. Here the CDR3 DNA reads TGTGCCAGCAGCCAAGAGAGGGTGGCCTACGAGCAGTACTTC.

This clone was detected only a few times. This sequence joins TRBV5-1 and TRBJ2-5; the D is unclear. V was cut by 3 bases and J by 0 bases, with 0 bases left in between. CDR3 length equals 11 residues. The germline V gene has CDR1 SGHRS and CDR2 YFSETQ. The CDR3 is CASSYQETQYF. DNA of the CDR3: TGCGCCAGCAGCTACCAAGAGACCCAGTACTTC.

This clone was recorded only once. The rearrangement joins TRBV5-5 to TRBJ1-2, with D hard to call. In germline, CDR1 is SGHKS, CDR2 YYEKEE (reference sequence). V lost 1 base and J lost 1, with 14 bases in between. The CDR3 loop spans 16 amino acids. CDR3 protein: CASSLTAGNINYGYTF. In nucleotides, the CDR3 is TGTGCCAGCAGCTTGACGGCGGGGAACATTAACTATGGCTACACCTTC.

This clone has only a few counts. The V call is TRBV19, the J call TRBJ1-2; D ambiguous. This CDR3 comprises 14 residues. V lost 5 bases to trimming and J lost 6 bases, with 16 bases between them. The germline gives CDR1 LNHDA, CDR2 SQIVND (reference sequence). CDR3 in amino acids: CASSYGGSSNGYTF. The CDR3 nucleotides read TGTGCCAGTAGTTATGGCGGATCGTCCAATGGCTACACCTTC.

The chain joins TRBV11-2 to TRBJ2-7; unclear D gene. The V gene lost 1 base and the J gene lost 2 bases, with 18 bases spanning the gap. The CDR3 spans 17 residues. Germline CDR1 reads SGHAT; CDR2 reads FQNNGV. CDR3 sequence reads: CASSLGFRAQPAYEQYF. DNA of the CDR3: TGTGCCAGCAGCTTAGGCTTTAGGGCTCAGCCTGCCTACGAGCAGTACTTC.

This clone was seen once. The rearrangement links TRBV11-2 to TRBJ2-7; D remains unclear. Germline-derived CDR1 and CDR2 are SGHAT and FQNNGV. Trimming left V 5 bases short and J 3 bases short, with 17 bases between. CDR3 length: 15 residues. The CDR3 DNA follows: TGTGCCAGCAGCCCAAGTACGGACGGGTACTACGAGCAGTACTTC. It codes for CASSPSTDGYYEQYF.

The chain has TRBV7-2 and TRBJ2-7; D gene uncertain. The V end was cut by 3 bases, the J end by 5 bases, with 8 bases between. The CDR3 has 12 amino acids. The germline gives CDR1 SGHTA, CDR2 FQGNSA. The CDR3: CASSFFGNEQYF. The DNA of the CDR3 is TGTGCCAGCAGCTTTTTCGGAAACGAGCAGTACTTC.

CDR3 bases: TGTGCCAGCAGTTTAAACTACGAGCAGTACTTC. This sequence encodes CASSLNYEQYF. The V and J genes are TRBV28 and TRBJ2-7; D gene unclear. With 2 bases removed from V and 3 bases from J, the gap between germline ends came to 2 bases. The CDR3 consists of 11 residues. CDR1 is MDHEN, CDR2 SYDVKM, per germline.

This clone was observed a single time. V is TRBV10-3 and J is TRBJ2-7; D assignment may be TRBD1 or TRBD2 (5 bases each). The CDR3 length is 13 residues. V was pared by 6 bases and J by 6 bases, with 15 bases between. The germline gives CDR1 ENHRY, CDR2 SYGVKD. The CDR3 loop reads CAISPRELTEQYF. In DNA, the CDR3 is TGTGCCATCAGCCCCAGGGAGTTGACCGAGCAGTACTTC.

CDR3 protein: CASSNLGAEQFF. The DNA for the CDR3 is TGTGCCAGTAGTAATCTAGGCGCTGAGCAGTTCTTC. V and J are TRBV19 and TRBJ2-1; no firm D call. Germline-derived CDR1 and CDR2 are LNHDA and SQIVND (reference sequence). This CDR3 has 12 amino acids. Deletions cut 4 bases from V and 9 bases from J, with 10 bases between.

This chain connects TRBV18 to TRBJ2-5, with TRBD2 matching 9 bases. This CDR3 is built from 15 residues. The germline V gene encodes CDR1 KGHSH and CDR2 LQKENI. J gave up 5 bases and V 1 base, and 5 bases lay outside the gene matches. The CDR3 DNA sequence: TGTGCCAGCTCACCACAATCGCGGGAGGGGGAGACCCAGTACTTC. This translates into CASSPQSREGETQYF.

The DNA for the CDR3 is TGTGCCAGCAGCAAAAGTCAGACAGGGGGCCCCCTTCACTATGGCTACACCTTC. It encodes CASSKSQTGGPLHYGYTF. The rearrangement joins TRBV21-1 to TRBJ1-2; TRBD1, as called in the table, went unchecked against the DNA. TRBV21-1 is a known pseudogene. This CDR3 is built from 18 residues.

This clone was recorded a few times. This sequence joins TRBV7-2 and TRBJ1-3; TRBD1 is a possible D gene (6 bases). The V gene's germline CDR1 is SGHTA and CDR2 FQGNSA. V dropped 5 bases and J dropped 4 bases, with 15 bases sitting between them. The CDR3 spans 15 residues. The CDR3 nucleotides read TGTGCCAGCAGCCCAGACAGGCTCACCGGAAACACCATATATTTT. It yields the protein CASSPDRLTGNTIYF.

The J gene is TRBJ2-2, the V gene TRBV5-1; possible D gene TRBD2, 6 bases. The germline gives CDR1 SGHRS, CDR2 YFSETQ. V was clipped by 3 bases and J by 6 bases, with 15 bases between them. The CDR3 is made up of 15 amino acids. CDR3: CASSYPGLRPGELFF. The CDR3 coding sequence is TGCGCCAGCAGCTATCCGGGACTCCGGCCCGGGGAGCTGTTTTTT.

CDR3 loop: CASSSQIADADEQYF. As DNA, the CDR3 is TGTGCCAGCAGCTCCCAAATCGCCGACGCGGACGAGCAGTACTTC. The chain carries TRBV5-4 and TRBJ2-7; D gene ambiguous. Trimming took off 3 bases at V and 5 bases at J, with 18 bases between the two ends. Germline CDR1 SGHNT, CDR2 YYREEE (reference sequence). The CDR3 contains 15 residues.

The gene calls are TRBV5-1 and TRBJ1-2; D is unclear. CDR1 is SGHRS, CDR2 YFSETQ, per germline. V gave up 2 bases and J gave up 8 bases, with 16 bases separating them. The CDR3 extends over 14 amino acids. CDR3 protein: CASSFPGFRGGYTF. The CDR3 region has the DNA TGCGCCAGCAGCTTTCCGGGATTTCGTGGCGGCTACACCTTC. The full variable domain, rest sourced from reference TRBV5-1 and TRBJ1-2, is KAGVTQTPRYLIKTRGQQVTLSCSPISGHRSVSWYQQTPGQGLQFLFEYFSETQRNKGNFPGRFSGRQFSNSRSEMNVSTLELGDSALYLCASSFPGFRGGYTFGSGTRLTVV.

In regard to this clone: A junction boundary mismatches the germline segment, possibly from a read error. This rearrangement joins TRBV5-4 to TRBJ2-1, with D perhaps matching TRBD1 (6 bases). The CDR3 is made up of 13 amino acids. Germline V CDR1 and CDR2: SGHNT, YYREEE (reference sequence). The CDR3 nucleotides read TGTGCCAGCAGTTTGGACAGAACCAATGAGCAGTTCTTC. Protein: CASSLDRTNEQFF.

The sample holds one count of this clone. The genes are TRBV5-1 and TRBJ2-1; the D is unclear. V lost 0 bases, J lost 8 bases, and 18 bases lay in between. Germline V gives CDR1 SGHRS, CDR2 YFSETQ. This CDR3 comprises 16 residues. CDR3 sequence reads: CASSLGSTTSVDEQFF. DNA of the CDR3: TGCGCCAGCAGCTTGGGATCGACGACATCCGTCGATGAGCAGTTCTTC.

The J gene is TRBJ2-7, the V gene TRBV7-2; 9 nucleotides line up with TRBD2. From germline, CDR1 is SGHTA and CDR2 FQGNSA. This CDR3 region has 16 residues. V lost 5 bases to trimming and J lost 6 bases; unmatched junction nucleotides: 14. CDR3: CASSQRGGGGVVEQYF. The CDR3 bases are TGTGCCAGCAGCCAACGCGGCGGCGGGGGGGTTGTCGAGCAGTACTTC.